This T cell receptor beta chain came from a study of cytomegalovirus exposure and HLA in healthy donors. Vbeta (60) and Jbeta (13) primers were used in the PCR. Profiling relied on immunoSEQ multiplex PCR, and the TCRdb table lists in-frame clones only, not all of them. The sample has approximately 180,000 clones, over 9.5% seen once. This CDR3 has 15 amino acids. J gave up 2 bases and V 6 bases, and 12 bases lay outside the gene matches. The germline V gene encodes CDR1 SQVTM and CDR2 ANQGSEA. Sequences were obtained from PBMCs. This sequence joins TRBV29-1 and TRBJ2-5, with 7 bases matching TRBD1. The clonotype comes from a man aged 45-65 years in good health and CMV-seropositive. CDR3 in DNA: TGCAGCGTCACGACCGGGACAGAACCTCAAGAGACCCAGTACTTC. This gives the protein CSVTTGTEPQETQYF.